The rows below give T cell receptor beta chains drawn from one sample of a study of Graves' ophthalmopathy and Graves' hyperthyroidism. MiXCR was run by TCRdb on the multiplex PCR reads, yielding one entry per CDR3 protein. The table shows roughly 600,000 distinct CDR3 sequences, with under 45% occurring only once. Sequencing was done on a sample of peripheral blood or thyroid tissue (not recorded which). The source is an adult man with Graves' hyperthyroidism. The CDR3 runs from the conserved cysteine through the conserved F or W. A D gene is named only where the DNA matches it firmly. The size of a clone is reported for some rows only, either as once, few or many, or as a class for expanded clones.

D: .
size: many
J: TRBJ2-7
V: TRBV3-1
CDR3: CASSHEDEQYF
DNA: TGTGCCAGCAGCCACGAGGACGAGCAGTACTTC

D: .
size: few
J: TRBJ1-5
V: TRBV12-3/TRBV12-4
CDR3: CASSYRRGGTSNQPQHF
DNA: TGTGCCAGCAGTTACCGGCGCGGGGGGACGAGCAATCAGCCCCAGCATTTT

D: .
size: .
J: TRBJ2-2
V: TRBV11-2
CDR3: CASSQNGRGQTTGELFF
DNA: TGTGCCAGCAGCCAAAACGGGCGGGGTCAGACCACCGGGGAGCTGTTTTTT

D: .
size: .
J: TRBJ1-1
V: TRBV25-1
CDR3: CASSEWGGNTEAFF
DNA: TGTGCCAGCAGTGAATGGGGAGGGAACACTGAAGCTTTCTTT

D: .
size: .
J: TRBJ1-5
V: TRBV7-2
CDR3: CASSVRTLPQHF
DNA: TGTGCCAGCAGCGTGAGGACACTACCCCAGCATTTT

D: .
size: many
J: TRBJ2-7
V: TRBV29-1
CDR3: CSVEDGGTEQYF
DNA: TGCAGCGTTGAAGATGGGGGCACCGAGCAGTACTTC

D: TRBD1
size: many
J: TRBJ2-7
V: TRBV9
CDR3: CASSATGTGDGGEQYF
DNA: TGTGCCAGCAGCGCCACCGGGACAGGGGACGGAGGCGAGCAGTACTTC

D: TRBD1
size: .
J: TRBJ1-1
V: TRBV6-5
CDR3: CASSPPPGGNTEAFF
DNA: TGTGCCAGCAGTCCACCCCCAGGGGGGAACACTGAAGCTTTCTTT

D: TRBD2
size: few
J: TRBJ2-1
V: TRBV20-1
CDR3: CSAPAGVGNEQFF
DNA: TGCAGTGCCCCAGCGGGAGTGGGCAATGAGCAGTTCTTC

D: TRBD2
size: .
J: TRBJ2-7
V: TRBV25-1
CDR3: CASSLKREAAYEQYF
DNA: TGTGCCAGCAGTTTGAAGCGGGAGGCGGCCTACGAGCAGTACTTC